This T cell receptor (beta chain) was sequenced during a study of TIL therapy for anti-PD-1-resistant metastatic lung cancer. Sequencing used immunoSEQ v3. Some clones are missing from TCRdb's copy, which holds only in-frame ones; the method was immunoSEQ multiplex PCR. In the table there are approximately 50,000 clones, around 80% of which are singletons. Time point noted: pre-treatment sample, taken before nivolumab and TIL therapy. This receptor was obtained from a man between 70 and 80 years old with non-small cell lung cancer. Sequenced material: blood, taken at baseline.

The CDR3 nucleotides read TGTGCCAGCAGCATATCGGGATTTCAGGGGTTAGGGGCCAACGTCCTGACTTTC. Translating gives CASSISGFQGLGANVLTF. The rearrangement joins TRBV9 to TRBJ2-6; TRBD1 is a possible D gene (6 bases). The CDR3 spans 18 residues. Germline V gene sequence: CDR1 SGDLS, CDR2 YYNGEE. Trimming stripped 4 bases from V and 4 bases from J, with 21 bases between.